This record covers a single TCR beta chain. The read ends 3 residues early relative to the CDR3; the germline J gene fills the gap. These data belong to a study of T cells in women clearing cervical HPV infection. Generated by immunoSEQ multiplex PCR, the TCRdb table keeps only in-frame clones and is missing some. In total, the table holds about 24,000 clones. Germline V lookup: CDR1 SEHNR, CDR2 FQNEAQ (reference sequence). CDR3 size: 14 residues. The receptor's source is a woman between 18 and 75 years old with a cervical HPV16 infection that either progressed to CIN3+ or cleared (not recorded which). The chain employs TRBV7-9 and TRBJ1-2; 8 nucleotides agree with TRBD1. Material for sequencing was blood buffy coat. The CDR3 region is CASSSSPGQDDYTF. Incomplete CDR3 DNA: TGTGCCAGCAGCTCCTCGCCGGGACAGGACGAC.